This T cell receptor (beta chain) was profiled in a study of T cells in Graves' hyperthyroidism and ophthalmopathy. This clonotype was detected many times. Its antigen remains unidentified. Thyroid ultrasound and orbital computed tomography, with clinical symptoms and serum thyroxine and TRAb, informed diagnoses. TCR beta CDR3 region amplification was performed from RNA transcripts. The HTBI primer set served for first-round RT-PCR of the TCR CDR3. A single record per CDR3 protein comes from TCRdb applying MiXCR to the multiplex PCR reads. The sample yields about 690,000 distinct CDR3 sequences, 15% to 20% seen once. Losses at the gene ends were 4 bases for V and 6 bases for J; bases not matched to a gene: 7. This CDR3 has 14 residues. CDR1 and CDR2 (germline): SGHRS, YFSETQ. Study observations and caveats: Patients with ophthalmopathy were separated from those with stable hyperthyroidism by a 13 V-J model.

The TCR comes from a man in his fifties or sixties with Graves' hyperthyroidism. The sequenced sample was blood. J is TRBJ1-2 and V is TRBV5-1, with 9 bases matching TRBD1. This chain's CDR3 is CASSPDRGWNGYTF. CDR3 DNA sequence: TGCGCCAGCAGCCCCGACAGGGGGTGGAATGGCTACACCTTC.